Included here is one T cell receptor (beta chain) sequence, with context. Antigen: not known. Sample treatment: approximately nine-day PBMC culture with coronavirus spike peptide pools or control peptides (ViraFEST assay). The data stem from a study of vaccination and CD4 T cells after COVID-19. Sequenced with the Oncomine TCR Beta short-read assay was DNA taken from cultured CD4+ T cells. TCRdb independently ran MiXCR on the PCR reads; one entry per CDR3 protein. The sample lists nearly 20,000 distinct CDR3 sequences; about 45% were seen once. Between the trimmed V and J ends, which lost 5 bases and 4 bases, there was a span of 11 bases. The CDR3 is 14 residues long. The V gene's germline CDR1 is MNHEY and CDR2 SVGEGT.

This specimen consisted of CD4+ T cells from blood, cultured in vitro, obtained after SARS-CoV-2 vaccination. This clonotype was obtained from a human donor who had recovered from COVID-19. The rearrangement uses TRBV6-2 or TRBV6-3 and TRBJ2-2; possible D gene TRBD2, 5 bases. CDR3 residues: CASSPGVATGELFF. Here the CDR3 DNA reads TGTGCCAGCAGTCCCGGGGTAGCCACCGGGGAGCTGTTTTTT.